The rows below give T cell receptor beta chains drawn from one sample of a study of blood T cell repertoires in COVID-19. Data came from immunoSEQ multiplex PCR; TCRdb stores just in-frame clones and leaves some out. Among fewer than 250,000 clones, over 75% were seen once, and the ten largest hold over 3.5%. Sequencing was performed on PBMCs or T cells enriched from blood (not recorded which). The receptors come from a woman aged 25 to 39 who had been exposed to COVID-19. Both conserved end residues are part of each CDR3. A D gene is named only where the DNA matches it firmly. Clone size is stated in some rows and not others, as once, few, many or a class when expanded.

clone size	J gene	V gene	D gene	CDR3 protein	CDR3 DNA
once	TRBJ1-5	TRBV5-1	-	CASSPGRGDQPQHF	TGCGCCAGCAGCCCCGGGAGGGGAGATCAGCCCCAGCATTTT
-	TRBJ2-4	TRBV12-3/TRBV12-4	TRBD2	CASSLPAGGLQYF	TGTGCCAGCAGTTTACCGGCGGGAGGCCTTCAGTACTTC
-	TRBJ2-7	TRBV21-1	-	CASSSSGTGGEEQYF	TGTGCCAGCAGTTCATCCGGGACAGGGGGCGAAGAGCAGTACTTC
-	TRBJ2-1	TRBV19	-	CATLGQSSYNEQFF	TGTGCCACCCTAGGACAGAGCTCCTACAATGAGCAGTTCTTC
-	TRBJ2-7	TRBV11-2	TRBD1	CASSLTGTDGSYEQYF	TGTGCCAGCAGCTTAACCGGGACAGATGGCTCCTACGAGCAGTACTTC
-	TRBJ1-6	TRBV7-9	TRBD1	CANHGQGVHSPLHF	TGTGCCAACCATGGACAGGGGGTTCATTCACCCCTCCACTTT
few	TRBJ2-2	TRBV4-1	TRBD2	CASSHSGSDTGELFF	TGCGCCAGCAGCCACAGCGGGAGCGACACCGGGGAGCTGTTTTTT
-	TRBJ1-1	TRBV10-3	-	CAISDGSAEAFF	TGTGCCATCAGTGATGGCTCTGCTGAAGCTTTCTTT
few	TRBJ1-1	TRBV5-4	-	CASSLGEIQHSEAFF	TGTGCCAGCAGCTTGGGGGAGATACAACACTCTGAAGCTTTCTTT
-	TRBJ1-4	TRBV7-2	TRBD1	CASSHFSGGYEKLFF	TGTGCCAGCAGCCACTTTTCAGGGGGTTATGAAAAACTGTTTTTT
-	TRBJ1-1	TRBV28	-	CASSLLYPYNTEAFF	TGTGCCAGCAGTTTATTGTACCCCTATAACACTGAAGCTTTCTTT
-	TRBJ1-2	TRBV7-2	-	CASSSTVLSGYTF	TGTGCCAGCAGCTCGACAGTCCTCTCTGGCTACACCTTC
-	TRBJ2-2	TRBV7-8	TRBD2	CASSPRRLAGGVGELFF	TGTGCCAGCAGCCCCAGGAGACTAGCGGGAGGGGTCGGGGAGCTGTTTTTT
-	TRBJ2-2	TRBV11-2	-	CASSLIKGKTGELFF	TGTGCCAGCAGCTTGATTAAGGGGAAGACCGGGGAGCTGTTTTTT
few	TRBJ1-2	TRBV30	-	CAWSVLDLIANYGYTF	TGTGCCTGGAGTGTACTAGATCTTATAGCTAACTATGGCTACACCTTC
-	TRBJ1-3	TRBV14	-	CASSQAQGGNTIYF	TGTGCCAGCAGCCAAGCACAGGGTGGAAACACCATATATTTT
-	TRBJ2-7	TRBV3-1/TRBV3-2	TRBD2	CASSQEASGVLSYEQYF	TGTGCCAGCAGCCAAGAGGCTAGCGGGGTGTTATCCTACGAGCAGTACTTC
-	TRBJ2-7	TRBV5-4	TRBD2	CASSLDGGRDREQYF	TGTGCCAGCAGCTTGGATGGCGGGAGGGACCGCGAGCAGTACTTC
-	TRBJ1-1	TRBV11-3	-	CASSLYGGTEAFF	TGTGCCAGCAGCCTATACGGGGGAACTGAAGCTTTCTTT
-	TRBJ2-7	TRBV7-9	-	CASSLAGETYEQYF	TGTGCCAGCAGCTTAGCGGGAGAGACCTACGAGCAGTACTTC
-	TRBJ2-7	TRBV11-2	-	CASSLLARPYEQYF	TGTGCCAGCAGCTTACTAGCTCGCCCCTACGAGCAGTACTTC
few	TRBJ2-2	TRBV5-1	TRBD2	CASSLLLAEGDTGELFF	TGCGCCAGCAGCCTTTTACTAGCGGAGGGGGACACCGGGGAGCTGTTTTTT
-	TRBJ2-3	TRBV9	TRBD2	CASSVSWRLARDTQYF	TGTGCCAGCAGCGTAAGTTGGCGACTAGCGAGGGATACGCAGTATTTT
-	TRBJ2-7	TRBV28	-	CASSRWTRNHYEQYF	TGTGCCAGCAGTCGGTGGACAAGAAATCACTACGAGCAGTACTTC